Following are 25 T cell receptor beta chains from one sample sequenced in a study of control samples from healthy donors and cancer patients (dated by TCRdb to 2018 to 2021). Receptor libraries were prepared by the immunoSEQ multiplex PCR assay. The table comes from immuneACCESS by way of TCRdb, which keeps in-frame sequences with V and J called. Part of the clones is missing from these tables; in studies checked, under half for an unresolved V gene and the rest for unknown reasons. This sample gives about 40,000 clones in total; 90% to 95% of them show up just once. Around 3.6% of the sample goes to the ten largest clones. Input material: blood. Receptor source: a woman aged 50 to 65 in good health.

The rearrangement joins TRBV7-8 to TRBJ2-1; 7 bases are a match to TRBD2. The CDR3 has 16 amino acids. With V trimmed by 5 bases and J by 3 bases, 10 bases remained unmatched. Germline CDR1 and CDR2: SGHVS and FQNEAQ. CDR3 sequence reads: CASSPTSSGLYNEQFF. For the CDR3, the DNA is TGTGCCAGCAGCCCAACTTCTAGCGGACTCTACAATGAGCAGTTCTTC. The variable domain in full, with the rest retrieved from reference TRBV7-8 and TRBJ2-1, is GAGVSQSPRYKVAKRGQDVALRCDPISGHVSLFWYQQALGQGPEFLTYFQNEAQLDKSGLPSDRFFAERPEGSVSTLKIQRTQQEDSAVYLCASSPTSSGLYNEQFFGPGTRLTVL.

The chain couples TRBV21-1 to TRBJ2-3; the table calls TRBD2, which could not be checked here. TRBV21-1 has pseudogene status. CDR3 size: 13 residues. In DNA form, the CDR3 reads TGTGCCAGCAGCCCCCTTAGCACAGATACGCAGTATTTT. It specifies CASSPLSTDTQYF.

This chain connects TRBV7-2 to TRBJ2-2; TRBD2 agrees at 7 bases. After removal of 3 bases from V and 3 bases from J, the junction contained 13 bases not matched to a gene. This CDR3 comprises 18 residues. Germline CDR1 SGHTA, CDR2 FQGNSA. CDR3 amino acids: CASSFYRGDERYTGELFF. CDR3 DNA sequence: TGTGCCAGCAGCTTCTACCGGGGGGACGAACGGTACACCGGGGAGCTGTTTTTT.

This chain uses TRBV19 with TRBJ1-6, with no clear D. Trimming left V 5 bases short and J 9 bases short, with 14 bases between. Germline V gives CDR1 LNHDA, CDR2 SQIVND (reference sequence). This CDR3 region has 14 residues. The CDR3 DNA is TGTGCCAGTAGTGCCGGACGCGAAGGTTCACCCCTCCACTTT. Translated, it gives CASSAGREGSPLHF.

This clone was counted a single time. The chain is built from TRBV29-1 and TRBJ1-1; 9 positions agree with TRBD1. Looked up from germline, CDR1 is SQVTM and CDR2 is ANQGSEA. After removal of 5 bases from V and 0 bases from J, the junction contained 4 bases not matched to a gene. There are 14 residues in the CDR3. DNA of the CDR3: TGCAGCGTTTCCGGACAGGGGCTGAACACTGAAGCTTTCTTT. This sequence encodes CSVSGQGLNTEAFF.

The chain joins TRBV7-2 to TRBJ2-4; TRBD2 aligns across 7 bases. The CDR3 covers 17 residues. Trimming at V came to 2 bases and at J to 0 bases, leaving 7 bases not matched to a gene. The V gene's germline CDR1 is SGHTA and CDR2 FQGNSA. CDR3 coding DNA: TGTGCCAGCAGCTTACAAGGGGCGGGGGTAGCCAAAAACATTCAGTACTTC. This sequence encodes CASSLQGAGVAKNIQYF.

This chain links TRBV28 with TRBJ2-5, with D unclear. The CDR3 totals 13 residues. From germline, CDR1 is MDHEN and CDR2 SYDVKM. Trimming left V 3 bases short and J 0 bases short, with 5 bases between. This CDR3 is CASSFGYQETQYF. The CDR3 region has the DNA TGTGCCAGCAGTTTTGGCTACCAAGAGACCCAGTACTTC.

The rearrangement uses TRBV5-1 and TRBJ2-1, with no clear D. Germline-derived CDR1 and CDR2 are SGHRS and YFSETQ. V was clipped by 5 bases and J by 6 bases, with 12 bases between them. The CDR3 consists of 13 residues. The CDR3 reads CASRTDSRNEQFF. As DNA, the CDR3 is TGCGCCAGCAGGACGGATAGCCGCAATGAGCAGTTCTTC.

The chain recombines TRBV9 with TRBJ2-1, with D possibly matching TRBD1 (6 bases). This CDR3 spans 15 amino acids. Per the germline V gene, CDR1 is SGDLS and CDR2 is YYNGEE. With 4 bases removed from V and 5 bases from J, the gap between germline ends came to 16 bases. The CDR3 region is CASSQGMGRDNEQFF. DNA of the CDR3: TGTGCCAGCAGCCAGGGGATGGGGCGGGACAATGAGCAGTTCTTC.

As regards this clone: The same CDR3 arises from other DNA sequences in this sample as well. The V gene is TRBV6-4, the J gene TRBJ2-2; 8 bases map to TRBD2. CDR3 size: 14 residues. The V gene's germline CDR1 is MRHNA and CDR2 SNTAGT. The V gene end was trimmed by 8 bases and the J gene end by 3 bases; junction bases not matched to a gene: 5. The CDR3 sequence: CASGPGGDTGELFF. The CDR3 nucleotides read TGTGCCAGCGGTCCGGGGGGGGACACCGGGGAGCTGTTTTTT.

The chain links TRBV5-4 to TRBJ2-5, with D possibly being TRBD1 or TRBD2 (6 bases each). V was trimmed by 0 bases and J by 6 bases, leaving 12 bases between them. Per germline, CDR1 SGHNT and CDR2 YYREEE (reference sequence). The CDR3 has 14 residues. CDR3 nucleotide sequence: TGTGCCAGCAGCTTGGCAGGGGCGGGAAAGACCCAGTACTTC. Its translation is CASSLAGAGKTQYF. Variable domain in full (rest from reference TRBV5-4 and TRBJ2-5): ETGVTQSPTHLIKTRGQQVTLRCSSQSGHNTVSWYQQALGQGPQFIFQYYREEENGRGNFPPRFSGLQFPNYSSELNVNALELDDSALYLCASSLAGAGKTQYFGPGTRLLVL.

The chain uses TRBV15 and TRBJ2-7, with D perhaps matching TRBD1 or TRBD2 (5 bases each). The germline V gene has CDR1 LNHNV and CDR2 YYDKDF (reference sequence). The CDR3 spans 15 residues. Trimming removed 11 bases at V and 4 bases at J, with 24 bases between. The CDR3 DNA follows: TGTGCCTTCCGGGACCCGGGTCGGGAAGGATACGAGCAGTACTTC. Its protein product is CAFRDPGREGYEQYF.

The chain couples TRBV5-1 to TRBJ2-1; D not certain. CDR3 size: 11 residues. Germline V gene sequence: CDR1 SGHRS, CDR2 YFSETQ. V was pared by 5 bases and J by 6 bases, with 6 bases between. CDR3 in amino acids: CASRAGNEQFF. The CDR3 region has the DNA TGCGCCAGCAGGGCTGGCAATGAGCAGTTCTTC.

In DNA, the CDR3 is TGTGCCAGCAGCCGCGGGACAGGGAGCTACGAGCAGTACTTC. It codes for CASSRGTGSYEQYF. J is TRBJ2-7 and V is TRBV5-4; 9 nucleotides match TRBD1. This CDR3 contains 14 residues. The V gene's germline CDR1 is SGHNT and CDR2 YYREEE (reference sequence). V lost 4 bases to trimming and J lost 3 bases; unmatched junction nucleotides: 5.

The gene calls are TRBV28 and TRBJ2-1, with 7 bases identical to TRBD1. Germline trimming cut 5 bases from V and 1 base from J; bases unmatched to any gene: 8. CDR1 and CDR2 from the germline V gene are MDHEN and SYDVKM. The CDR3 loop spans 16 amino acids. As DNA, the CDR3 is TGTGCCAGCAGTATAACAGGGGTTTTATCCTACAATGAGCAGTTCTTC. Its protein is CASSITGVLSYNEQFF.

This chain joins TRBV15 and TRBJ2-1; a possible D gene is TRBD2 (5 bases). The CDR3 contains 15 residues. Germline CDR1 and CDR2: LNHNV and YYDKDF (reference sequence). Trimming stripped 0 bases from V and 9 bases from J, with 15 bases between. This CDR3 is CATSRDQRLIGEQFF. The CDR3 nucleotides are TGTGCCACCAGCAGAGATCAGAGACTAATCGGTGAGCAGTTCTTC.

V usage is TRBV14 and J usage is TRBJ1-1; D might be TRBD1 (5 bases). The CDR3 contains 18 residues. V gave up 0 bases and J gave up 4 bases, with 21 bases separating them. Germline V CDR1 and CDR2: SGHDN, FVKESK. CDR3 region: CASSQDPRQGRGGTEAFF. The CDR3 DNA is TGTGCCAGCAGCCAAGACCCCCGCCAGGGACGTGGTGGCACTGAAGCTTTCTTT.

The chain joins TRBV2 to TRBJ2-5; D remains ambiguous. CDR3 length: 13 residues. The V gene's germline CDR1 is SNHLY and CDR2 FYNNEI. V was shortened by 5 bases and J by 2 bases, with 9 bases between the two germline ends. CDR3 in DNA: TGTGCCAGCAGTAGAGGCACACAAGAGACCCAGTACTTC. Translation: CASSRGTQETQYF.

V usage is TRBV12-5 and J usage is TRBJ2-7; D could derive from TRBD1 or TRBD2 (6 bases each). There are 17 residues in the CDR3. In germline, CDR1 is LGHNT, CDR2 FRNRAP. The V end lost 6 bases, the J end lost 0 bases, and 21 bases lay between the germline ends. The CDR3 region is CASGSPPGGPSSYEQYF. CDR3 in DNA: TGTGCTAGTGGCTCACCCCCTGGGGGGCCTAGCTCCTACGAGCAGTACTTC.

V is TRBV20-1 and J is TRBJ2-2; 9 bases agree with TRBD2. This CDR3 is 14 amino acids long. CDR1 DFQATT and CDR2 SNEGSKA come from the germline V gene (reference sequence). With V trimmed by 3 bases and J by 8 bases, 7 bases remained unmatched. The CDR3 nucleotides read TGCAGTGCTAGTTCTGCGGGGGGGCCGGGGGAGCTGTTTTTT. Translating gives CSASSAGGPGELFF.

The J gene is TRBJ1-6, the V gene TRBV7-9, with D tentatively TRBD1 (5 bases). The CDR3 has 15 amino acids. Trimming cost V 1 base and J 7 bases, with 11 bases left between them. CDR1 and CDR2 (germline): SEHNR, FQNEAQ (reference sequence). The CDR3 DNA sequence: TGTGCCAGCAGCTTAGTGGCAGGGCCGAATTCACCCCTCCACTTT. Translated, it gives CASSLVAGPNSPLHF.

The chain is built from TRBV10-3 and TRBJ2-1, with 9 bases lining up with TRBD2. The CDR3 covers 13 residues. The ends lost 8 bases at V and 10 bases at J; junction bases unmatched: 9. CDR1 ENHRY and CDR2 SYGVKD come from the germline V gene. CDR3 in amino acids: CAIYSPAGGEQFF. CDR3 DNA: TGTGCCATCTATAGCCCAGCGGGGGGAGAGCAGTTCTTC.

The chain recombines TRBV28 with TRBJ2-7, with TRBD1 identical over 11 bases. Germline values: CDR1 MDHEN, CDR2 SYDVKM. After removal of 11 bases from V and 4 bases from J, the junction contained 10 bases not matched to a gene. This CDR3 spans 14 amino acids. In DNA, the CDR3 is TGTGCCTCCCGGGACAGGGGGGACAATTACGAGCAGTACTTC. Translated, it gives CASRDRGDNYEQYF.

The rearrangement joins TRBV20-1 to TRBJ2-7; tentative D call: TRBD1 (7 bases). The CDR3 consists of 17 residues. V was shortened by 3 bases and J by 1 base, with 22 bases between the two germline ends. Germline CDR1 and CDR2: DFQATT and SNEGSKA (reference sequence). The CDR3 spells CSASDPRPSGGSYEQYF. DNA for the CDR3: TGCAGTGCTAGTGACCCCAGGCCGTCAGGGGGGTCCTACGAGCAGTACTTC.

This chain connects TRBV12-5 to TRBJ2-4; 9 bases are a match to TRBD1. This CDR3 has 18 amino acids. Germline V gene lookup returns CDR1 LGHNT and CDR2 FRNRAP. With V trimmed by 1 base and J by 2 bases, 9 bases remained unmatched. CDR3 sequence: CASGLEAPQGATKNIQYF. The CDR3 nucleotides read TGTGCTAGTGGTTTGGAGGCACCACAGGGGGCTACCAAAAACATTCAGTACTTC.